Presented here are 25 T cell receptor beta chains from one specimen sequenced in a study of blood T cell repertoires in COVID-19. Produced via immunoSEQ multiplex PCR; TCRdb's table is partial and in-frame only. The sample holds around 160,000 clones, about four fifths seen once. What was sequenced was peripheral blood. These receptors all come from a man between 60 and 75 years old with active or convalescent COVID-19.

V gene TRBV3-1 (or the pseudogene TRBV3-2) combines with J gene TRBJ1-1; tentative D call: TRBD1 (5 bases). From germline, CDR1 is LGHDT and CDR2 YNNKEL (reference sequence). The V and J ends lost 2 bases and 4 bases respectively, with 14 bases between them. This CDR3 is 15 amino acids long. The CDR3 region is CASSQIPNRGTEAFF. CDR3 bases: TGTGCCAGCAGCCAAATCCCAAATAGGGGCACTGAAGCTTTCTTT.

The rearrangement uses TRBV7-6 and TRBJ2-1, with 9 bases aligning to TRBD2. This CDR3 has 16 amino acids. V was clipped by 5 bases and J by 7 bases; unmatched bases: 12. Germline CDR1 and CDR2: SGHVS and FNYEAQ. For the CDR3, the DNA is TGTGCCAGCAGCCCGACCGGGGCGGGGGGGTTTAATGAGCAGTTCTTC. Its protein is CASSPTGAGGFNEQFF. The entire variable domain, with the rest obtained from reference TRBV7-6 and TRBJ2-1, is as follows: GAGVSQSPRYKVTKRGQDVALRCDPISGHVSLYWYRQALGQGPEFLTYFNYEAQQDKSGLPNDRFSAERPEGSISTLTIQRTEQRDSAMYRCASSPTGAGGFNEQFFGPGTRLTVL.

The chain couples TRBV12-3 or TRBV12-4 to TRBJ1-2; D possibly corresponds to TRBD1 (6 bases). Trimming took 3 bases from V and 8 from J, leaving 13 bases between them. This CDR3 has 13 residues. The CDR3 DNA follows: TGTGCCAGCAGTTTCTCAGGGGCCCACGGCTACACCTTC. It yields the protein CASSFSGAHGYTF.

This clone has more than one count but fewer than ten. The V gene is TRBV24-1, the J gene TRBJ1-6; D perhaps matches TRBD1 (5 bases). Trimming stripped 9 bases from V and 10 bases from J, with 15 bases between. Germline CDR1 is KGHDR and CDR2 is SFDVKD. CDR3 length equals 13 residues. This CDR3 is CATYGPPGSPLHF. The CDR3, as DNA: TGTGCCACCTATGGACCTCCAGGGTCACCCCTCCACTTT.

The chain has TRBV15 and TRBJ2-7; 9 bases are a match to TRBD2. Germline CDR1 is LNHNV and CDR2 is YYDKDF (reference sequence). The CDR3 covers 16 residues. Trimming at V came to 5 bases and at J to 2 bases, leaving 10 bases not matched to a gene. Here the CDR3 DNA reads TGTGCCACCAGCTATAGCGGGGGCCTTAGGGCCTACGAGCAGTACTTC. Translated, it gives CATSYSGGLRAYEQYF.

This clone was recorded a few times. The chain is built from TRBV28 and TRBJ2-6; tentatively, D is TRBD1 (6 bases). Germline V CDR1 and CDR2: MDHEN, SYDVKM. This CDR3 has 18 residues. V lost 0 bases, J lost 0 bases, and 12 bases lay in between. The CDR3 protein is CASSLWGDTRSGANVLTF. In DNA, the CDR3 is TGTGCCAGCAGTTTATGGGGGGACACACGCTCTGGGGCCAACGTCCTGACTTTC.

This chain connects TRBV28 to TRBJ2-7, with a tentative D call TRBD2 (5 bases). This CDR3 has 12 amino acids. Trimming pared 8 bases from V and 6 bases from J, leaving 14 bases between. Germline CDR1 MDHEN, CDR2 SYDVKM. CDR3 nucleotides: TGTGCCAGCCGGGGATACGGGATCGAGCAGTACTTC. Its protein is CASRGYGIEQYF.

This chain connects TRBV3-1 (or the pseudogene TRBV3-2) to TRBJ2-5; TRBD2 is a possible D gene (6 bases). Between the trimmed V and J ends, which lost 1 base and 4 bases, there was a span of 13 bases. The CDR3 sequence is 15 residues long. Germline loops: CDR1 LGHDT, CDR2 YNNKEL (reference sequence). The CDR3 nucleotides read TGTGCCAGCAGCCAAGGCGGGACTGGAGGAGAGACCCAGTACTTC. Its protein product is CASSQGGTGGETQYF.

The rearrangement joins TRBV12-3 or TRBV12-4 to TRBJ2-5; D not certain. The length of the CDR3 is 12 residues. Trimming removed 0 bases from V and 9 bases from J, with 8 bases in between. The CDR3 coding sequence is TGTGCCAGCAGTTTAGCCCCGTTTCCCCAGTACTTC. Translating it yields CASSLAPFPQYF.

The J gene is TRBJ2-7, the V gene TRBV18, with D unclear. CDR3 size: 12 residues. V lost 5 bases and J 1 base, leaving 6 bases between the germline ends. CDR1 is KGHSH and CDR2 is LQKENI in the germline V gene. CDR3 DNA: TGTGCCAGCTCATCCGAGTCCTACGAGCAGTACTTC. It yields the protein CASSSESYEQYF.

The chain uses TRBV7-9 and TRBJ1-1; 7 bases agree with TRBD1. The junction had 5 bases not matched to a gene; V was cut back by 7 bases and J by 3 bases. This CDR3 has 13 residues. Germline CDR1 is SEHNR and CDR2 is FQNEAQ (reference sequence). CDR3 bases: TGTGCCAGCACCCGCGGACAGGACACTGAAGCTTTCTTT. This codes for CASTRGQDTEAFF.

The rearrangement uses TRBV5-4 and TRBJ1-1; D uncertain. The CDR3 loop spans 14 amino acids. V dropped 2 bases and J dropped 1 base, with 9 bases sitting between them. The germline gives CDR1 SGHNT, CDR2 YYREEE (reference sequence). The CDR3 nucleotides are TGTGCCAGCAGCTTAACAGCATCGAACACTGAAGCTTTCTTT. Its translation is CASSLTASNTEAFF.

The rearrangement uses TRBV19 and TRBJ2-5; 7 positions match TRBD1. V lost 6 bases, J lost 1 base, and 2 bases stayed unmatched. This CDR3 spans 13 amino acids. The V gene's germline CDR1 is LNHDA and CDR2 SQIVND (reference sequence). In nucleotides, the CDR3 is TGTGCCAGTAGCGGGACAGCCCAAGAGACCCAGTACTTC. It is translated as CASSGTAQETQYF.

The V call is TRBV3-1 (or the pseudogene TRBV3-2), the J call TRBJ2-1; TRBD2 aligns across 9 bases. The V gene's germline CDR1 is LGHDT and CDR2 YNNKEL (reference sequence). V shed 4 bases, J shed 4 bases, and the junction held 11 bases outside the gene matches. The CDR3 sequence is 17 residues long. CDR3 protein: CASSRVFPSGTYNEQFF. CDR3 in DNA: TGTGCCAGCAGCCGAGTCTTCCCTAGCGGGACATACAATGAGCAGTTCTTC.

The chain uses TRBV27 and TRBJ1-6; perhaps TRBD1 as D (5 bases). Trimming left V 6 bases short and J 3 bases short, with 9 bases between. CDR1 MNHEY and CDR2 SMNVEV come from the germline V gene (reference sequence). The CDR3 contains 14 residues. The CDR3 spells CASSSGGYNSPLHF. CDR3 in DNA: TGTGCCAGCAGCTCCGGGGGCTATAATTCACCCCTCCACTTT.

This clone has a handful of counts. V usage is TRBV11-2 and J usage is TRBJ2-3; 9 nucleotides match TRBD2. The CDR3 extends over 16 amino acids. CDR1 is SGHAT and CDR2 is FQNNGV in the germline V gene. The V and J ends lost 5 bases and 0 bases, in that order; junction bases with no gene match: 6. The CDR3 spells CASSVGTSFSTDTQYF. The CDR3 DNA reads TGTGCCAGCAGCGTCGGGACTAGCTTTAGCACAGATACGCAGTATTTT.

The J gene is TRBJ1-5, the V gene TRBV5-5; 8 positions match TRBD1. The CDR3 is made up of 15 amino acids. Germline loops: CDR1 SGHKS, CDR2 YYEKEE (reference sequence). Trimming at V came to 5 bases and at J to 2 bases, leaving 6 bases not matched to a gene. The CDR3 DNA follows: TGTGCCAGCAGGGTAGGGACAGGTGGCAATCAGCCCCAGCATTTT. Amino acids: CASRVGTGGNQPQHF.

The chain has TRBV20-1 and TRBJ1-4, with a tentative D call TRBD1 (6 bases). CDR3 length: 14 residues. Trimming took off 3 bases at V and 5 bases at J, with 13 bases between the two ends. Looked up from germline, CDR1 is DFQATT and CDR2 is SNEGSKA (reference sequence). The CDR3 region has the DNA TGCAGTGCTAGTAGCTACACAGGGAATGAAAAACTGTTTTTT. Translating gives CSASSYTGNEKLFF.

The chain combines TRBV2 with TRBJ2-7; 7 bases match TRBD1. Trimming cost V 5 bases and J 2 bases; bases outside gene matches: 12. The germline V gene has CDR1 SNHLY and CDR2 FYNNEI. The CDR3 consists of 16 residues. CDR3 protein: CASSSLRGRGPYEQYF. For the CDR3, the DNA is TGTGCCAGCAGTAGTCTTAGGGGGCGCGGACCCTACGAGCAGTACTTC.

The chain uses TRBV11-3 and TRBJ2-3; possibly TRBD2 for D (6 bases). The CDR3 spans 14 residues. The germline gives CDR1 SGHNT, CDR2 YENEEA. V gave up 9 bases and J gave up 1 base, with 14 bases separating them. CDR3 protein: CASAPGLRTDTQYF. The CDR3, as DNA: TGTGCCAGTGCGCCGGGACTTCGCACAGATACGCAGTATTTT. The full variable domain, in which reference TRBV11-3 and TRBJ2-3 provide the parts outside the CDR3, is EAGVVQSPRYKIIEKKQPVAFWCNPISGHNTLYWYLQNLGQGPELLIRYENEEAVDDSQLPKDRFSAERLKGVDSTLKIQPAELGDSAVYLCASAPGLRTDTQYFGPGTRLTVL.

V gene TRBV5-1 combines with J gene TRBJ1-5; tentatively, D is TRBD1 (5 bases). Trimming removed 1 base at V and 1 base at J, with 9 bases between. The germline CDR1 and CDR2 sequences are SGHRS and YFSETQ. This CDR3 contains 15 residues. The chain's CDR3 is CASSLLGLSNQPQHF. Here the CDR3 DNA reads TGCGCCAGCAGCTTGTTGGGGCTCAGCAATCAGCCCCAGCATTTT.

The chain joins TRBV6-6 to TRBJ1-3; D is possibly TRBD1 (6 bases). Germline V gene lookup returns CDR1 MNHNY and CDR2 SVGAGI (reference sequence). Trimming stripped 2 bases from V and 0 bases from J, with 11 bases between. This CDR3 comprises 16 residues. The CDR3 DNA sequence: TGTGCCAGCAGTTACGGCAGGGGAAGCTCTGGAAACACCATATATTTT. Encoded protein: CASSYGRGSSGNTIYF.

V is TRBV5-5 and J is TRBJ2-7, with D possibly being TRBD1 (5 bases). The CDR3 runs 15 residues. Germline values: CDR1 SGHKS, CDR2 YYEKEE (reference sequence). V was shortened by 5 bases and J by 3 bases, with 18 bases between the two germline ends. The CDR3 DNA is TGTGCCAGCAGTTTTGACAGACCTCCCGTCTACGAGCAGTACTTC. Protein sequence: CASSFDRPPVYEQYF.

This rearrangement joins TRBV4-2 to TRBJ1-2, with TRBD1 as a possible D gene (5 bases). Between the trimmed V and J ends, which lost 2 bases and 4 bases, there was a span of 20 bases. CDR3 length: 17 residues. Germline V gene data show CDR1 as LGHNA and CDR2 as YNFKEQ. The CDR3 sequence: CASSQSPSGGGIYGYTF. The CDR3 DNA sequence: TGTGCCAGCAGCCAATCCCCCTCCGGGGGGGGGATCTATGGCTACACCTTC.

This clone was seen a handful of times. The CDR3 loop is CASSTGQILNYGYTF. The CDR3 DNA follows: TGTGCCAGTAGTACGGGACAGATCTTAAACTATGGCTACACCTTC. This chain joins TRBV19 and TRBJ1-2; 7 positions match TRBD1. Losses at the gene ends were 4 bases for V and 2 bases for J; bases not matched to a gene: 7. CDR1 and CDR2 (germline): LNHDA, SQIVND (reference sequence). CDR3 length equals 15 residues.